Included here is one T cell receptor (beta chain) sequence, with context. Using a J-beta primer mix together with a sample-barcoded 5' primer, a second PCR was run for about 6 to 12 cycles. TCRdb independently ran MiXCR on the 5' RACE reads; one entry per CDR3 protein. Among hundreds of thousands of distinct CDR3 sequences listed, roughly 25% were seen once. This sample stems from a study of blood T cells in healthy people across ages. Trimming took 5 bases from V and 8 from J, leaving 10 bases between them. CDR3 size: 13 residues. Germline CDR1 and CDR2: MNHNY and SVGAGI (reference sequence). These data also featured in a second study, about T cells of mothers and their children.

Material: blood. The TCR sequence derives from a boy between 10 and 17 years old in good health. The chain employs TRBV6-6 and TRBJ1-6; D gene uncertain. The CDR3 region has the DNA TGTGCCAGCAGTCAACTTGCTCATTCACCCCTCCACTTT. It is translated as CASSQLAHSPLHF.